Described below is a single TCR beta chain sequence and its context. This sample is drawn from a study of blood T cell repertoires in COVID-19. Study information: Samples came from the United States, Italy and Spain, spanning acute and convalescent COVID-19. T cells, B-cell-depleted T cells, or PBMCs supplied cDNA or gDNA.

The CDR3 has 14 amino acids. V lost 6 bases to trimming and J lost 8 bases, with 19 bases between them. CDR1 SNHLY and CDR2 FYNNEI come from the germline V gene. Per the original methods: Amplified reference gene primers provided the basis for estimating nucleated cell counts. Only in-frame clones appear in the TCRdb table, and some are missing; sequencing was by immunoSEQ multiplex PCR. V and J calls and clone size are as listed in that table; D and trimming were resolved from the DNA. This table holds about 140,000 clones, 70% to 80% found once. The J gene is TRBJ2-5, the V gene TRBV2; D possibly corresponds to TRBD1 (6 bases). The clonotype originates from a woman aged 50 to 60 with active or convalescent COVID-19. The sequenced material came from peripheral blood. The CDR3 DNA reads as TGTGCCAGCAGACATACAGGGTCCAAGAACACCCAGTACTTC. It specifies CASRHTGSKNTQYF.